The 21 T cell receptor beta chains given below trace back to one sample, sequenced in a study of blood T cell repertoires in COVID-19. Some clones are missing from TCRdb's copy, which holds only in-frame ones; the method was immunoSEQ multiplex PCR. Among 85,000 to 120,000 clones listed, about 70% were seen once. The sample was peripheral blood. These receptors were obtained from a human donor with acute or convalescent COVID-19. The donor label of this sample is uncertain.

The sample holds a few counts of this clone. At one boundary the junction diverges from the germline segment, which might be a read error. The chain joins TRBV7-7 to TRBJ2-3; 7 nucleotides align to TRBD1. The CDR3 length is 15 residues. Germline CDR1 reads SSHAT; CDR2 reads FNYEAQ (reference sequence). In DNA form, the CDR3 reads TGTGCTAGCAGCTCAGCCACAGGGGGCACAGATACGCAGTATTTT. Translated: CASSSATGGTDTQYF.

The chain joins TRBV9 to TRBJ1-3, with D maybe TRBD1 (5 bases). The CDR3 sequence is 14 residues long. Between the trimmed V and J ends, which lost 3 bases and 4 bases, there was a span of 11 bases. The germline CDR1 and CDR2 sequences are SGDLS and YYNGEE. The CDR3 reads CASSAPGGGNTIYF. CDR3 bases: TGTGCCAGCAGCGCCCCGGGGGGGGGAAACACCATATATTTT.

CDR3 nucleotides: TGTGCCAGCAGGAAGACCGGGACAGGGGGCCGCGGGAACACTGAAGCTTTCTTT. Translated, it gives CASRKTGTGGRGNTEAFF. The rearrangement links TRBV27 to TRBJ1-1; 12 bases line up with TRBD1. Per germline, CDR1 MNHEY and CDR2 SMNVEV (reference sequence). The CDR3 totals 18 residues. V dropped 6 bases and J dropped 1; count of bases not matched to a gene: 12.

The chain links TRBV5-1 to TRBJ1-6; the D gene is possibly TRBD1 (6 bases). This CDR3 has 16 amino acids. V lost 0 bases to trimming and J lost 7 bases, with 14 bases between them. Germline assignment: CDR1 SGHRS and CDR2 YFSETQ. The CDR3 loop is CASSLEGRGGNSPLHF. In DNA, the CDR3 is TGCGCCAGCAGCTTGGAGGGCAGGGGAGGGAATTCACCCCTCCACTTT.

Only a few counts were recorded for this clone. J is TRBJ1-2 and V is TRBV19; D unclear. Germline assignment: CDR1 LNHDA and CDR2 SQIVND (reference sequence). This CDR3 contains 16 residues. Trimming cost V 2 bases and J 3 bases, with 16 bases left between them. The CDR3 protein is CASSIFNRGSDYGYTF. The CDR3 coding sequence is TGTGCCAGTAGTATATTTAATCGCGGCAGTGACTATGGCTACACCTTC.

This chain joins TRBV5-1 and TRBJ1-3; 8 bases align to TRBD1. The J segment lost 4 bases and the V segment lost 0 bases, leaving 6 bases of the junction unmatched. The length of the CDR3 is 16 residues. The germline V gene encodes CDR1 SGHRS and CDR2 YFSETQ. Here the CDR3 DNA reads TGCGCCAGCAGCTTGGCGGACAGGGAATTAGGAAACACCATATATTTT. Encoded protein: CASSLADRELGNTIYF.

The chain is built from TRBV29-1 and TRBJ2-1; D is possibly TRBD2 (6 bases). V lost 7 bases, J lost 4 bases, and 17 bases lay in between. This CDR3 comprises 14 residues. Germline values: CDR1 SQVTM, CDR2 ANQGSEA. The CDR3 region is CSAGRNAVYNEQFF. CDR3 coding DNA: TGCAGCGCCGGGAGAAATGCGGTTTACAATGAGCAGTTCTTC.

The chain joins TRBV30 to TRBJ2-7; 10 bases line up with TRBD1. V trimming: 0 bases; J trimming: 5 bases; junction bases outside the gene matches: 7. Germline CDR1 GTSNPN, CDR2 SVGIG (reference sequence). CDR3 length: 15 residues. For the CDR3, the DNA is TGTGCCTGGAGTGTACACGGGACAGGGGTCAACGAGCAGTACTTC. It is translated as CAWSVHGTGVNEQYF.

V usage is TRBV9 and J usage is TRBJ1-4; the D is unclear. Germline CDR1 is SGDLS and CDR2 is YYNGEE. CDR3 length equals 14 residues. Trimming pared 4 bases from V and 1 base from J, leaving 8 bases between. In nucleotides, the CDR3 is TGTGCCAGCAGCCGAGATAGAACTAATGAAAAACTGTTTTTT. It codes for CASSRDRTNEKLFF.

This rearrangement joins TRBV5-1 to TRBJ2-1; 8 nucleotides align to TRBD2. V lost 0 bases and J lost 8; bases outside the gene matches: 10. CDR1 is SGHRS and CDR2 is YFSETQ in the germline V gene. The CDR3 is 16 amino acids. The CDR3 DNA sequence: TGCGCCAGCAGCTTGGGTGGGAGGAGCGGGGGATATGAGCAGTTCTTC. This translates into CASSLGGRSGGYEQFF.

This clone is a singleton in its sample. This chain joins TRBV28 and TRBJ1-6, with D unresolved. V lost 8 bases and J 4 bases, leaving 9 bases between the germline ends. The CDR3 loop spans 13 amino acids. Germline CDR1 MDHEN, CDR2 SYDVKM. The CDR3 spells CASGPPYNSPLHF. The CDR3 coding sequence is TGTGCCAGCGGCCCCCCTTATAATTCACCCCTCCACTTT.

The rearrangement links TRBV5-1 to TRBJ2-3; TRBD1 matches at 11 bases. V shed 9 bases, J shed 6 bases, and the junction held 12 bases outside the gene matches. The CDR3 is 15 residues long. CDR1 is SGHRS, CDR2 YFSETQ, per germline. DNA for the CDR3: TGCGCCACCGCGGACAGGGGGCATGGCATGGATACGCAGTATTTT. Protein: CATADRGHGMDTQYF. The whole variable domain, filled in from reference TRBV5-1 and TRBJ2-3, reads KAGVTQTPRYLIKTRGQQVTLSCSPISGHRSVSWYQQTPGQGLQFLFEYFSETQRNKGNFPGRFSGRQFSNSRSEMNVSTLELGDSALYLCATADRGHGMDTQYFGPGTRLTVL.

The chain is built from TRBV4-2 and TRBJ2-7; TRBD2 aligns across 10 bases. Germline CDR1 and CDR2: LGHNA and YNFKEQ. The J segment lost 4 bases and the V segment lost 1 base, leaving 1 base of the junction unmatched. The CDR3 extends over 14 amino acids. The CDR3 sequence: CASSQASGGYEQYF. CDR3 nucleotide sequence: TGTGCCAGCAGCCAAGCTAGCGGGGGATACGAGCAGTACTTC.

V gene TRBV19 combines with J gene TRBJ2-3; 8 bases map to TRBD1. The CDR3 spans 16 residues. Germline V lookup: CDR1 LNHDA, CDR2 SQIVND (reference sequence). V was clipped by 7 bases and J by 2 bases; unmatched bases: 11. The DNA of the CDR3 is TGTGCCAGTACCCAGTGGGGGACAGGAGACACAGATACGCAGTATTTT. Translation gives CASTQWGTGDTDTQYF.

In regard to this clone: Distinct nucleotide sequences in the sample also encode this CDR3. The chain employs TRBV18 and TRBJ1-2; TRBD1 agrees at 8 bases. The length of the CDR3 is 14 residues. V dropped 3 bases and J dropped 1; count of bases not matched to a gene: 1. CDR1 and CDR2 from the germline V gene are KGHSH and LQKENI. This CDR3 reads CASSPGQGNYGYTF. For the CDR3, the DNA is TGTGCCAGCTCACCCGGACAGGGTAACTATGGCTACACCTTC.

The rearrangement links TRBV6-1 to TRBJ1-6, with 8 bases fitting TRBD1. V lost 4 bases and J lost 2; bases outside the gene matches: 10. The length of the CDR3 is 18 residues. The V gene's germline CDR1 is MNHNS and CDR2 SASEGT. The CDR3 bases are TGTGCCAGCAGTGGGGTAACAGGGGGGAGCACCTATAATTCACCCCTCCACTTT. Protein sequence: CASSGVTGGSTYNSPLHF.

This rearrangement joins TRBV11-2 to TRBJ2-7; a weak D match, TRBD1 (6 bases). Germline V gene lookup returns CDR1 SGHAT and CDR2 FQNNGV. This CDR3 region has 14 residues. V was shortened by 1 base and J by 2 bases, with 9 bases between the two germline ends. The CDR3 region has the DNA TGTGCCAGCAGCTTAGGAGGGGGAGCCTACGAGCAGTACTTC. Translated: CASSLGGGAYEQYF.

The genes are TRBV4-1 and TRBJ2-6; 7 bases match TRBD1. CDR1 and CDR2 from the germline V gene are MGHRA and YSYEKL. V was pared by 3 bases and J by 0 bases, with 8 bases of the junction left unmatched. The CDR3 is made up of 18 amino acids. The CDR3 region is CASSQDQGQSSGANVLTF. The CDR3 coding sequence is TGCGCCAGCAGCCAGGACCAGGGACAGTCCTCTGGGGCCAACGTCCTGACTTTC.

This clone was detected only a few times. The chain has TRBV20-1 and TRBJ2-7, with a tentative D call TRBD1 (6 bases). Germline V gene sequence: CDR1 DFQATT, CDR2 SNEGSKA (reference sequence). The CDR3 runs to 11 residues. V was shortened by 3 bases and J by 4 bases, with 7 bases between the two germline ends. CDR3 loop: CSARRGYEQYF. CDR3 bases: TGCAGTGCTAGGAGGGGGTACGAGCAGTACTTC.

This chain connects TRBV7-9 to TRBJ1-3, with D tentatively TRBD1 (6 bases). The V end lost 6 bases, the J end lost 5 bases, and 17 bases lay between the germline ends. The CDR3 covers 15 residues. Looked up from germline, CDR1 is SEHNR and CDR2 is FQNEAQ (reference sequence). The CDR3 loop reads CASSFTGQARNTIYF. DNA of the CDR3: TGTGCCAGCAGTTTCACAGGGCAGGCGAGAAACACCATATATTTT.

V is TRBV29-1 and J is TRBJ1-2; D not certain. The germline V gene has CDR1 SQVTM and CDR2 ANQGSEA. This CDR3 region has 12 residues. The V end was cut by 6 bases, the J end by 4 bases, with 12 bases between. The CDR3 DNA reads TGCAGCGTGCGTGGGGAGCCCTATGGCTACACCTTC. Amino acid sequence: CSVRGEPYGYTF.